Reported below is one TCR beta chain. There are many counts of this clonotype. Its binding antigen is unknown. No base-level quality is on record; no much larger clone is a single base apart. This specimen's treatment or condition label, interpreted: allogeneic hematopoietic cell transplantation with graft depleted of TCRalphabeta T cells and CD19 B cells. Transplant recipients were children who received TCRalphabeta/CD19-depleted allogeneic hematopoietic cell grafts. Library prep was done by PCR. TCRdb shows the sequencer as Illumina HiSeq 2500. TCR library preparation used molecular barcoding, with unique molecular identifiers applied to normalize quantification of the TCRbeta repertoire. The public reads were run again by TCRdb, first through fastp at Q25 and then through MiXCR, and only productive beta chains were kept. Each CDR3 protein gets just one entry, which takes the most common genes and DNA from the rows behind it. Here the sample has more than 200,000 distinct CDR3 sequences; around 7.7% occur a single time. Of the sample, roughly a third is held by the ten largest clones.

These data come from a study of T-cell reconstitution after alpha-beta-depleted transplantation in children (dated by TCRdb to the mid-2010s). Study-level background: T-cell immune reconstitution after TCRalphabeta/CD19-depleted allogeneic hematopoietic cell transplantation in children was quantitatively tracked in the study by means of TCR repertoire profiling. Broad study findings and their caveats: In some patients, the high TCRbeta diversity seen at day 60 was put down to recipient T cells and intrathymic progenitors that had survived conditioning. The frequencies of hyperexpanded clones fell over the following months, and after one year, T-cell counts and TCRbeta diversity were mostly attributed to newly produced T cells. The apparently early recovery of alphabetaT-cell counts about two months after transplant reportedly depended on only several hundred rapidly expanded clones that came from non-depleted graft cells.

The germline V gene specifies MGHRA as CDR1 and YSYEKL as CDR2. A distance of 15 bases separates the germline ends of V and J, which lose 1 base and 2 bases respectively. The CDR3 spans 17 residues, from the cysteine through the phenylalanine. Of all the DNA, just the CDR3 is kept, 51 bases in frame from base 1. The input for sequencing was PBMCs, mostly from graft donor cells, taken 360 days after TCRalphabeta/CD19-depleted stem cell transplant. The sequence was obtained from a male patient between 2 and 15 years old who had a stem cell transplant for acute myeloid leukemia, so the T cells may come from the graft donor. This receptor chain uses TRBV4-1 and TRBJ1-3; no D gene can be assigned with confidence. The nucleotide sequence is TGCGCCAGCAGCCAAGTTGGACGCGGACTCCCTGGAAACACCATATATTTT. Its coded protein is CASSQVGRGLPGNTIYF.